What follows is one T cell receptor (beta chain) and its context. The antigen it recognizes is unknown. No much larger clone is present one base from it, and per-base qualities are unavailable. These data are taken from a study of cytomegalovirus exposure and HLA in healthy donors (dated by TCRdb to 2017 to 2019). In the study overall: An earlier analysis of approximately 640 of the donors reported approximately 290 Gb of sequence data and roughly 100 million unique TCR beta sequences from about 179 million T cells. An early release covering roughly 640 HLA-typed donors comprised approximately 300 gigabases of sequencing data and approximately 80 million unique TCR sequences. Among the approximately 430 genotyped donors, approximately 77% belonged to the genetic ancestry cluster associated with self-reported Caucasian donors. The study aimed to test whether signatures of past pathogen exposure could be identified by cataloging public T cell receptors. The study used immunosequencing to profile the T cell repertoires of 670 or so subjects and linked those repertoires to cytomegalovirus serostatus. A separate validation cohort of some 130 different subjects was used in addition to the roughly 620-subject first cohort. The study combined high-throughput TCR immunosequencing, statistical association of individual TCRs with disease status, and machine learning to predict cytomegalovirus infection status. A later analysis re-analyzed previously published TCR beta repertoires from 660 or so donors and added high-resolution HLA genotyping to study TCR occurrence patterns. Rather than drawing on any new phenotypic data, the later analysis identified candidate immune exposures from TCR beta sequences and the way those sequences occurred across donors. In an earlier analysis of a few hundred of the donors, high-throughput TCR beta sequencing was used to judge whether each TCR beta V gene segment behaved as functional or pseudogenic. Alongside the repertoire data, information on donor age, sex, ethnicity and CMV serostatus was compiled. A later genetic analysis took genome-wide SNP genotypes for about 65% of the 666 donors and used that subset as a discovery cohort. Every repertoire in the discovery cohort had been generated on one and the same sequencing platform. HLA typing included class I and class II loci at four-digit resolution. The number of typed donors differed by locus: about 620-640 for A, B, C, DRB1 and DQB1; 500 to 550 for DQA1; approximately 600 for DPA1; and roughly 470 for DPB1. Several DR-DQ haplotypes were handled as single units for association and clustering, since linkage in the cohort was strong. Among about 370 genotyped donors of the cohort, an average of around 250,000 unique TCR beta nucleotide sequences was sequenced per donor, of which about 18% were non-productive.

The cohort was made up of hundreds of healthy bone marrow donors. All cohort members were sampled while nominally healthy, although unrecorded immune exposures were likely present. The donor tested CMV seronegative and was one of the 352 seronegative cohort members. A peripheral blood sample was provided by each donor, and peripheral blood mononuclear cells were used for TCR beta sequencing. Genomic DNA was extracted from the blood cell samples with the Qiagen DNeasy Blood Extraction Kit. The library was made by the immunoSEQ multiplex PCR assay. For the multiplex PCR, a mixture combining 60 forward primers for TCR Vbeta segments and 13 reverse primers for TCR Jbeta segments was used. The CDR3 region of rearranged TCR beta genes was amplified from genomic DNA by a multiplex PCR assay. The Illumina HiSeq System was used to sequence the amplified TCR beta libraries as 87-base-pair reads. The original pipeline was this. Across the 670 or so repertoires, a later analysis counted roughly 84 million unique TCR beta chains, some 11 million of which were shared by at least two donors. A nearest-neighbor algorithm error-corrected the raw reads and collapsed the reads into unique sequences, merging closely related sequences to remove PCR and sequencing errors. To assign V, D and J gene segments, CDR3 sequences were aligned to IMGT reference sequences. For a sequence to be retained, a match of at least six nucleotides to both a V gene segment and a J gene segment was required. Rearrangements were classified as productive when the CDR3 lacked stop codons and remained in frame with V and J, and all other rearrangements were classified as non-productive. CDR3 was defined according to IMGT convention as the region running from the second conserved V-encoded cysteine to the conserved J-encoded phenylalanine. Sequences without an unambiguous match to a single V gene segment were excluded from the earlier analysis of almost 600 of the donors. In an earlier analysis of approximately 610 of the donors, V segments were called functional above 56.7% productive rearrangements and were called segregating when the between-donor standard deviation exceeded 5%. A statistical classification framework was built to diagnose cytomegalovirus status from the catalog of TCR beta chain sequences. A later analysis assigned V and J genes by comparing TCR nucleotide sequences with IMGT/GENE-DB human TR gene sequences. In a later analysis, CDR3 sequences and most-parsimonious VDJ recombination scenarios were assigned using the TCRdist pipeline. In a later analysis, every TCR beta chain was defined by the combination of its CDR3 amino acid sequence and its V-gene family, and reads without a unique V-gene family were dropped. In a later analysis, 450 to 600 highly shared, low-generation-probability nucleotide sequences were removed to address suspected cross-contamination and a sequencing artifact. A later analysis calculated a clonal expansion index for each public chain from normalized within-repertoire ranks of inferred template counts. Generation probabilities in a later analysis came from a VDJ recombination model fitted to out-of-frame rearrangements, and those results were checked against IGoR. A later analysis scored TCR-TCR, TCR-HLA and TCR-CMV co-occurrence with hypergeometric tests, applying a repertoire-size bias correction to TCR pairs. To estimate false discovery rates, a later analysis permuted the HLA or CMV assignments 20 times. In a later analysis, co-occurring TCRs were grouped using DBSCAN, and TCRdist sequence similarity was added for clustering within HLA-allele-positive subsets. Co-occurrence clustering excluded repertoires with fewer than 30,000 or more than 120,000 public chains, plus five with anomalous nucleotide sharing. Entries here come from immuneACCESS through TCRdb and include only in-frame sequences with V and J called. Some clones fail to appear in such tables; in the studies checked, an unresolved V gene covers under half of the shortfall, and the cause of the remainder is unknown. V and J calls and clone size are given by that table; D and trimming were obtained from the DNA. Across this sample there are about 150,000 clones, with around 70% seen only once. Of the sample, roughly 2.1% falls within the top ten clones.

The germline V gene encodes CDR1 WSHSY and CDR2 SAAADI. The CDR3 contains 14 residues, cysteine and phenylalanine counted. The entry retains the CDR3 DNA only, 42 bases that are in frame from base 1. For this chain, trimming is 5 bases at the V end and 2 bases at the J end, and the number of junction bases without a gene match is 3. Paper-wide results and their limitations: When HLA alleles, especially DR and DQ, strongly co-occurred, attributing TCR associations to individual alleles was difficult. The earlier analysis of almost 600 of the donors excluded some 15 rarely observed V segments, including chromosome 9 orphons, because counts were too low. An earlier analysis of approximately 590 of the donors showed that most TCR beta V segments appeared in productive rearrangements either about 87% or about 30% of the time, which broadly matched IMGT annotations. According to a later analysis, most CMV-associated TCR beta chains appeared to be HLA-restricted, and the HLA associations seemed to be driven largely by CMV exposure. A further reported finding was that TCR beta sequences accurately predicted the HLA-A and HLA-B alleles for most subjects in the first cohort. The classifier was reported to diagnose cytomegalovirus status with high specificity and sensitivity in both the original and validation cohorts. CMV serostatus was the only immune exposure information available for the cohort. Most TCR sequences were seen in very few donors, while some public TCRs were found in many individuals. In a later analysis, TCR association rates were found to vary across HLA loci, with the most associated TCRs seen for DRB1 alleles and the fewest for HLA-C alleles. A later genetic analysis associated a missense DCLRE1C variant with V-gene and J-gene trimming of TCR beta chains, and an independent cohort replicated the association. Some IMGT-functional V segments, including TRBV6-2 and TRBV6-3, could not be told apart with the 87-base-pair reads, so those segments were excluded. Correlated functional status among segregating V segments might reflect linkage disequilibrium, but an unknown experimental factor could not be ruled out. A later genetic analysis reported fewer N-insertions in productive TCRs among donors in an Asian-associated ancestry cluster than the 666-donor mean. The cohort was sequenced for TCR beta chains only, and without alpha or paired-chain data the features that could be detected were limited. In a later analysis, some 18,000 TCR beta sequences were associated with specific HLA alleles at a false discovery rate of 0.05. HLA typing was unavailable for some donors at each locus, so association tests used only the typed subset. The presence/absence analyses assumed that sequencing depth was roughly uniform across donors, and that assumption may not be true. The study gave a list of some 150 TCR beta chains associated with cytomegalovirus. A cluster of highly shared sequence variants was judged likely to represent a technical artifact of the sequencing pipeline. The authors suggested that the approach could potentially be generalized to other disease states and immunological phenotypes. In a later analysis, HLA-associated TCR beta chains showed more clonal expansion and lower generation probabilities than non-associated chains that were equally common. A few of the identified cytomegalovirus-associated TCR beta chains were confirmed in vitro to be specific for cytomegalovirus antigens. In a later analysis, several top co-occurrence clusters were reported to appear linked to parvovirus B19, influenza, CMV and Epstein-Barr virus.

The chain employs TRBV10-2 and TRBJ2-3; the central 8 bases match TRBD2. Sequenced input: PBMCs. This receptor was taken from a man aged 40-50 years in good health and CMV-seronegative. The DNA reads TGCGCCAGCAGTCGGGGGGGGGCCACAGATACGCAGTATTTT. This translates into CASSRGGATDTQYF.